This entry lists 25 T cell receptor beta chains sequenced from one sample in a study of post-analysis software for immune sequencing data. Unique molecular identifiers were built into the TCR beta cDNA libraries. A single record per CDR3 protein comes from TCRdb applying MiXCR to the PCR reads. This table holds a few hundred thousand distinct CDR3 sequences, around 37% found once. These TCRs are of unknown antigen specificity. Study findings and constraints: When patients were compared with controls, 4 or 5 TRBV segments were more frequent, TRBV5-6, TRBV5-1 and TRBV20-1 among them.

Input material: blood. These receptors were obtained from a girl under 18 with multiple sclerosis.

The V call is TRBV24-1, the J call TRBJ1-5; D call uncertain. V was shortened by 9 bases and J by 3 bases, with 8 bases between the two germline ends. The V gene's germline CDR1 is KGHDR and CDR2 SFDVKD. The CDR3 is 12 amino acids. The CDR3 coding sequence is TGTGCCACCGGTTCATACAATCAGCCCCAGCATTTT. This translates into CATGSYNQPQHF.

The chain combines TRBV12-3 or TRBV12-4 with TRBJ2-5, with D maybe TRBD2 (5 bases). The V end lost 6 bases, the J end lost 1 base, and 12 bases lay between the germline ends. The CDR3 consists of 14 residues. CDR3 sequence: CASRLFSGQETQYF. The CDR3 DNA reads TGTGCCAGCAGGTTGTTCAGCGGCCAAGAGACCCAGTACTTC.

CDR3 coding DNA: TGTGCCAGCAGCTTCGGGGGCTCAAATGAGCAGTTCTTC. Translating it yields CASSFGGSNEQFF. V usage is TRBV13 and J usage is TRBJ2-1, with D perhaps TRBD1 or TRBD2 (6 bases each). The V end lost 3 bases, the J end lost 7 bases, and 10 bases lay between the germline ends. CDR3 size: 13 residues. Germline V gene sequence: CDR1 PRHDT, CDR2 FYEKMQ (reference sequence).

The V gene is TRBV7-2, the J gene TRBJ1-2; the D is unclear. Per the germline V gene, CDR1 is SGHTA and CDR2 is FQGNSA. The CDR3 contains 14 residues. The V gene lost 5 bases and the J gene lost 6 bases, with 16 bases spanning the gap. The CDR3 sequence is CASSREAGIHGYTF. The CDR3 DNA sequence: TGTGCCAGCAGCCGAGAGGCGGGGATCCATGGCTACACCTTC.

The chain employs TRBV4-2 and TRBJ2-3, with D maybe TRBD1 (6 bases). V lost 4 bases to trimming and J lost 2 bases, with 25 bases between them. Germline CDR1 reads LGHNA; CDR2 reads YNFKEQ. CDR3 length: 19 residues. CDR3 coding DNA: TGTGCCAGCAGCCCTACGGGCCCGACAGGCCGGTACAACACAGATACGCAGTATTTT. This gives the protein CASSPTGPTGRYNTDTQYF.

This rearrangement joins TRBV4-1 to TRBJ2-7; D unresolved. Trimming shortened V by 1 base and J by 7 bases, and 20 bases separated the two germline ends. Germline-derived CDR1 and CDR2 are MGHRA and YSYEKL. This CDR3 region has 16 residues. Written as DNA, the CDR3 is TGCGCCAGCAGCCAAGCGGACGCTTACTCCTACAATGAGCAGTACTTC. This gives the protein CASSQADAYSYNEQYF.

This clonotype turned up a few times. This chain joins TRBV9 and TRBJ1-4; TRBD1 might be the D (6 bases). This CDR3 is 15 amino acids long. Germline CDR1 SGDLS, CDR2 YYNGEE. V was shortened by 0 bases and J by 6 bases, with 12 bases between the two germline ends. The CDR3 DNA reads as TGTGCCAGCAGCGTAGCGGGGGGCGCAGATGAAAAACTGTTTTTT. Encoded protein: CASSVAGGADEKLFF.

This clonotype showed up many times. The chain couples TRBV10-3 to TRBJ1-2, with D maybe TRBD1 (6 bases). This CDR3 is 13 amino acids long. V lost 4 bases to trimming and J lost 2 bases, with 8 bases between them. Per the germline V gene, CDR1 is ENHRY and CDR2 is SYGVKD. CDR3 sequence (DNA): TGTGCCATCAGTGGGACAGAAAACTATGGCTACACCTTC. Translation: CAISGTENYGYTF.

This sequence joins TRBV20-1 and TRBJ2-7; D possibly corresponds to TRBD2 (6 bases). Germline V gives CDR1 DFQATT, CDR2 SNEGSKA (reference sequence). This CDR3 contains 16 residues. Trimming removed 3 bases at V and 3 bases at J, with 21 bases between. The CDR3 sequence is CSARGRSGTVFYEQYF. The DNA for the CDR3 is TGCAGTGCTAGGGGGAGGTCTGGGACGGTATTCTACGAGCAGTACTTC.

The chain has TRBV2 and TRBJ2-1, with D uncertain. V lost 8 bases and J 5 bases, leaving 19 bases between the germline ends. Germline V gives CDR1 SNHLY, CDR2 FYNNEI. The CDR3 is 15 residues long. This CDR3 reads CASHVGGRANNEQFF. The DNA of the CDR3 is TGTGCCAGCCACGTAGGCGGAAGGGCCAACAATGAGCAGTTCTTC.

This clonotype was seen a few times. The rearrangement links TRBV10-3 to TRBJ2-5; D is unclear. The CDR3 is 14 amino acids. Per germline, CDR1 ENHRY and CDR2 SYGVKD. V gave up 4 bases and J gave up 1 base, with 10 bases separating them. DNA of the CDR3: TGTGCCATCAGTGGCTCTGGGCCCCAAGAGACCCAGTACTTC. Protein: CAISGSGPQETQYF.

The rearrangement uses TRBV7-4 and TRBJ2-3; TRBD2 agrees at 11 bases. Per germline, CDR1 SGHVT and CDR2 SQSDAQ. Germline trimming cut 4 bases from V and 2 bases from J; bases unmatched to any gene: 11. CDR3 length: 18 residues. This CDR3 reads CASSSPPLTSGDTDTQYF. The CDR3, as DNA: TGTGCCAGCAGCTCCCCTCCCTTGACTAGCGGGGACACAGATACGCAGTATTTT.

V and J are TRBV10-3 and TRBJ2-7; 16 positions agree with TRBD2. Germline V lookup: CDR1 ENHRY, CDR2 SYGVKD. With V trimmed by 4 bases and J by 2 bases, 2 bases remained unmatched. This CDR3 region has 16 residues. This CDR3 reads CAISAGTSGGAYEQYF. The CDR3 DNA reads TGTGCCATCAGTGCTGGGACTAGCGGGGGGGCCTACGAGCAGTACTTC.

This clonotype was seen more than once but under ten times. V gene TRBV4-1 combines with J gene TRBJ1-2; D possibly corresponds to TRBD1 (5 bases). CDR1 is MGHRA, CDR2 YSYEKL, per germline. The V gene lost 0 bases and the J gene lost 4 bases, with 9 bases spanning the gap. The length of the CDR3 is 14 residues. CDR3 sequence reads: CASSQETGRYGYTF. CDR3 in DNA: TGCGCCAGCAGCCAAGAAACGGGACGCTATGGCTACACCTTC.

This clonotype was counted between two and nine times. The chain joins TRBV12-3 or TRBV12-4 to TRBJ1-1; D not certain. Deletions cut 5 bases from V and 3 bases from J, with 13 bases between. The CDR3 length is 14 residues. CDR3 residues: CASSPRSGHTEAFF. The CDR3 bases are TGTGCCAGCAGTCCACGGAGCGGGCACACTGAAGCTTTCTTT.

This sequence joins TRBV29-1 and TRBJ1-1; D not resolved. The V end lost 0 bases, the J end lost 8 bases, and 10 bases lay between the germline ends. The CDR3 totals 12 residues. Per the germline V gene, CDR1 is SQVTM and CDR2 is ANQGSEA. The CDR3 loop is CSVEELTPEAFF. CDR3 bases: TGCAGCGTTGAAGAGCTGACTCCCGAAGCTTTCTTT.

Worth noting for this clonotype: A read error is possible here, since a much larger clone lies one base away. This chain links TRBV10-3 with TRBJ2-7; D assignment may be TRBD1 or TRBD2 (5 bases each). Per the germline V gene, CDR1 is ENHRY and CDR2 is SYGVKD. CDR3 length equals 14 residues. Trimming removed 6 bases at V and 7 bases at J, with 19 bases between. CDR3 DNA sequence: TGTGCCATCAGGGAGCCGGGACCCTACTTAGAGCAGTACTTC. Protein product: CAIREPGPYLEQYF.

This clonotype showed up just a few times. The rearrangement joins TRBV6-2 or TRBV6-3 to TRBJ2-5, with a tentative D call TRBD2 (5 bases). Trimming stripped 2 bases from V and 4 bases from J, with 14 bases between. The V gene's germline CDR1 is MNHEY and CDR2 SVGEGT. CDR3 size: 15 residues. The CDR3 is CASSYNGRERETQYF. Written as DNA, the CDR3 is TGTGCCAGCAGTTACAACGGCCGGGAACGAGAGACCCAGTACTTC.

A few counts support this clonotype. This chain links TRBV12-3 or TRBV12-4 with TRBJ2-3; D uncertain. There are 14 residues in the CDR3. V was cut by 5 bases and J by 4 bases, with 13 bases left in between. CDR3 loop: CASSQFFQSDTQYF. The DNA for the CDR3 is TGTGCCAGCAGTCAGTTCTTTCAGTCAGATACGCAGTATTTT.

The chain combines TRBV12-3 or TRBV12-4 with TRBJ2-7; maybe TRBD1 (7 bases). The CDR3 consists of 15 residues. Trimming left V 6 bases short and J 1 base short, with 16 bases between. CDR3 protein: CASSVRDSGSYEQYF. CDR3 DNA: TGTGCCAGCAGCGTCCGGGACAGCGGGTCCTACGAGCAGTACTTC.

This clonotype was found a few times. The CDR3 reads CASSVLGQAPETQYF. DNA for the CDR3: TGCGCCAGCAGCGTACTCGGACAGGCACCGGAGACCCAGTACTTC. The V and J genes are TRBV5-1 and TRBJ2-5, with TRBD1 matching 7 bases. The germline V gene has CDR1 SGHRS and CDR2 YFSETQ. The CDR3 is 15 residues long. Trimming at V came to 4 bases and at J to 5 bases, leaving 11 bases not matched to a gene.

V gene TRBV12-3 or TRBV12-4 combines with J gene TRBJ2-5; 10 nucleotides agree with TRBD2. With 3 bases clipped from V and 4 bases from J, the junction kept 5 bases outside the gene matches. The CDR3 is made up of 15 amino acids. CDR3 region: CASSFTSGAGETQYF. CDR3 coding DNA: TGTGCCAGCAGTTTCACTAGCGGGGCAGGAGAGACCCAGTACTTC.

This clonotype was seen a few times. The chain employs TRBV5-5 and TRBJ2-1; TRBD1 or TRBD2 may be the D gene (5 bases each). Trimming took 4 bases from V and 1 from J, leaving 18 bases between them. The CDR3 is 17 residues long. Germline CDR1 reads SGHKS; CDR2 reads YYEKEE (reference sequence). The CDR3 region is CASSPNLGAQSYNEQFF. CDR3 coding DNA: TGTGCCAGCAGCCCCAACCTCGGGGCCCAATCCTACAATGAGCAGTTCTTC.

Points on this clonotype: One base away lies a much larger clone, so this may be a sequencing read error. This chain connects TRBV10-3 to TRBJ2-1; possible D gene TRBD2, 6 bases. The CDR3 spans 16 residues. Germline V CDR1 and CDR2: ENHRY, SYGVKD. Here the CDR3 reads CVISEWREREPNGAFF. The CDR3 region has the DNA TGTGTCATCAGTGAGTGGAGGGAGAGGGAGCCTAACGGGGCGTTCTTC.

The chain is built from TRBV29-1 and TRBJ2-7; the D is unclear. Trimming shortened V by 3 bases and J by 3 bases, and 9 bases separated the two germline ends. CDR1 SQVTM and CDR2 ANQGSEA come from the germline V gene. The CDR3 extends over 12 amino acids. The DNA for the CDR3 is TGCAGCGTTGAGACCTTAGGCTACGAGCAGTACTTC. It translates to CSVETLGYEQYF.